This TCR beta chain was captured in a study of CD8+CD57+ T cells in acquired aplastic anemia. Background on the study: Recorded DNA amounts for sorted CD4+ and CD8+ cells had an average of approximately 3 ug.

The template used for profiling TCR beta VDJ and CDR3 was genomic DNA. One entry per CDR3 protein, called by TCRdb with MiXCR from the reads. The table records under 350,000 distinct CDR3 sequences, roughly 61% of them present only once. General study findings and limits: Found in both controls and patients were about 30 CD8+ CDR3 sequences.

The CDR3 loop spans 14 amino acids. Losses at the gene ends were 6 bases for V and 1 base for J; bases not matched to a gene: 5. Germline V lookup: CDR1 SNHLY, CDR2 FYNNEI. As concerns this clonotype: What it binds is not known.

All patients picked for sequencing had shown, by flow cytometry, an expansion of CD8+CD57+ cells. The clonotype comes from a human donor with aplastic anemia. This chain links TRBV2 with TRBJ2-7; 8 bases match TRBD1. The specimen sequenced was sorted CD4+, CD8+, or CD8+CD57+ T cells (not recorded which) from PBMCs. CDR3 nucleotide sequence: TGTGCCAGCAGGATGACAGGGGTATCCTACGAGCAGTACTTC. Translated: CASRMTGVSYEQYF.